This T cell receptor (beta chain) is from a study of graft-versus-host responses after intestinal transplantation. Across the study: All of the recipients had induction that used anti-thymocyte globulin, then tacrolimus and steroids for three to four years.

Germline loops: CDR1 MNHEY, CDR2 SMNVEV (reference sequence). V lost 3 bases and J 0 bases, leaving 7 bases between the germline ends. The CDR3 covers 14 residues. Data came from immunoSEQ multiplex PCR; TCRdb stores just in-frame clones and leaves some out. Among tens of thousands of clones listed, about four fifths were seen once. Details on this clone: Its matching antigen is unknown.

Notes on the study in general: Recipient-marrow GvH clones were detected, some having first appeared in ileum or blood.

This rearrangement joins TRBV27 to TRBJ2-3, with D unresolved. This material consisted of unstimulated CD4+ T cells sorted from spleen or lymph node cells, taken before transplant. This clonotype originated in a human donor who was the organ donor for an intestinal transplant. The CDR3 spells CASSFWSSTDTQYF. CDR3 bases: TGTGCCAGCAGTTTTTGGTCTAGCACAGATACGCAGTATTTT.